This T cell receptor (beta chain) came from a study of patients and donors after allogeneic stem cell transplantation. The CDR3 is made up of 12 amino acids. Trimming left V 6 bases short and J 7 bases short, with 9 bases between. Germline V lookup: CDR1 MNHEY, CDR2 SVGAGI. One entry per CDR3 protein results from TCRdb running MiXCR on the RT-PCR reads. The sample comprises about 960,000 distinct CDR3 sequences, roughly 18% of which are singletons, and around 6% rests with the top ten. The gene calls are TRBV6-5 and TRBJ2-2, with unresolved D. The source is a human donor who was either an allogeneic HSCT recipient or a stem cell or donor lymphocyte infusion donor (not recorded which). It is not recorded whose cells these are; they may come from a transplant donor. Sequencing was performed on blood, either unsorted or a sorted T cell fraction (not recorded which). CDR3 DNA: TGTGCCAGCAGCTCGGGTCGCGGGGAGCTGTTTTTT. Protein: CASSSGRGELFF.